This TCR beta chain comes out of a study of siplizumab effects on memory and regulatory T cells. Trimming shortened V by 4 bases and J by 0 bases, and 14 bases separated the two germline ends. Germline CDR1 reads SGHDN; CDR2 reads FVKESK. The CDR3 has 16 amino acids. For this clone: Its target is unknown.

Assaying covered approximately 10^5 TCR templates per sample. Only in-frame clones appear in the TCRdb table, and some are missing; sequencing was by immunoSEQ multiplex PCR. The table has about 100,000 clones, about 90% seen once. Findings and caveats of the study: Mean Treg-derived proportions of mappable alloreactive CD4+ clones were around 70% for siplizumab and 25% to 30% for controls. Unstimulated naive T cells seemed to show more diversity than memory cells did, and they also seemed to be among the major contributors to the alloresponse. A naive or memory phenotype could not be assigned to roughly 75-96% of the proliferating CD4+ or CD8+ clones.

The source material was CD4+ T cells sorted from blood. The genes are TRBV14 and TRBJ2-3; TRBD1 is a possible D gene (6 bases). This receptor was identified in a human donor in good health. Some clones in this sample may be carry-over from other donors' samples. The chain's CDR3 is CASSLSRDTSTDTQYF. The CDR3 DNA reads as TGTGCCAGCAGCCTTTCCCGGGACACGAGCACAGATACGCAGTATTTT.